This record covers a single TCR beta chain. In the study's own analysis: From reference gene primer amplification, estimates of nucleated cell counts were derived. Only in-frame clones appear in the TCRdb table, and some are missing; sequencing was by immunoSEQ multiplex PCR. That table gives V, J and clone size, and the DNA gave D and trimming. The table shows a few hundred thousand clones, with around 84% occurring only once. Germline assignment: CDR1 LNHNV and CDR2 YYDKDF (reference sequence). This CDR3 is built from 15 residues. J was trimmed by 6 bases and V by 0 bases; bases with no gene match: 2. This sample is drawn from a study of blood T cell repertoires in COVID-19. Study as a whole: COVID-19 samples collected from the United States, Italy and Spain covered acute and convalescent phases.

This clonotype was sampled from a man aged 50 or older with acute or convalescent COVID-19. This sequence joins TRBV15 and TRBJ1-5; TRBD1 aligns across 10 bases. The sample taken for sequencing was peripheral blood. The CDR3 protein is CATSRETGGGQPQHF. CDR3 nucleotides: TGTGCCACCAGCAGAGAGACAGGGGGCGGTCAGCCCCAGCATTTT. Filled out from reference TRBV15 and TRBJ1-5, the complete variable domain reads DAMVIQNPRYQVTQFGKPVTLSCSQTLNHNVMYWYQQKSSQAPKLLFHYYDKDFNNEADTPDNFQSRRPNTSFCFLDIRSPGLGDTAMYLCATSRETGGGQPQHFGDGTRLSIL.